The entry that follows covers one TCR beta chain sequence. The CDR3 contains 13 residues. Germline CDR1 reads SGHKS; CDR2 reads YYEKEE (reference sequence). Trimming removed 3 bases at V and 4 bases at J, with 10 bases between. The data are from a study of control samples from healthy donors and cancer patients. Assay used: immunoSEQ multiplex PCR; TCRdb lists only in-frame clones, some missing. The top ten hold 1.5% of the sample, which has roughly 200,000 clones, just under 95% seen once. V and J are TRBV5-5 and TRBJ1-2; a possible D gene is TRBD1 (5 bases). The TCR originated in a man aged 50 to 59 in good health. Sequenced input: blood. CDR3: CASSSGTPYGYTF. The CDR3 DNA reads TGTGCCAGCAGCTCGGGGACCCCCTATGGCTACACCTTC.